The rows below give T cell receptor beta chains drawn from one sample of a study of response to subunit inactivated influenza vaccine. Each CDR3 protein gets one entry after TCRdb re-called the RT-PCR reads with MiXCR. The sample yields approximately 480,000 distinct CDR3 sequences, roughly 11% seen once. The sample in question was PBMCs from blood, obtained more than 35 days after vaccination. Every receptor here comes from a man aged 50 or older who received an inactivated influenza vaccine. The CDR3 runs from the conserved cysteine through the conserved F or W. D genes are given only for firm matches. Some rows have no size entry. The others give once, few or many, or a class for an expanded clone.

>.|.|TRBV19|TRBJ1-3
CASTVGAGNTIYF
>.|.|TRBV9|TRBJ1-1
CASSFRGSNTEAFF
>.|few|TRBV6-6|TRBJ1-4
CASWGTNEKLFF
>.|many|TRBV27|TRBJ1-4
CASGRIATNEKLFF
>.|many|TRBV24-1|TRBJ2-5
CATSDPVKKETQYF
>.|few|TRBV12-3/TRBV12-4|TRBJ1-5
CASRSGDQPQHF
>TRBD2|many|TRBV5-1|TRBJ2-3
CASSLLAGDTDTQYF
>.|.|TRBV20-1|TRBJ2-7
CSASKYVLSEQYF
>.|.|TRBV29-1|TRBJ2-3
CSVGTSSASTDTQYF
>TRBD1|.|TRBV30|TRBJ1-2
CAWSVQGAGYTF
>.|few|TRBV7-2|TRBJ2-3
CASSTHRGGDTQYF
>TRBD2|.|TRBV11-2|TRBJ2-5
CASSWALLAGESGLRQETQYF
>.|many|TRBV4-3|TRBJ1-2
CASSQDSFYGYTF
>TRBD2|.|TRBV4-3|TRBJ2-3
CASSPLGAGAVDTQYF
>TRBD1|.|TRBV12-3/TRBV12-4|TRBJ1-2
CASNGQGGLGGYTF
>TRBD1|.|TRBV12-3/TRBV12-4|TRBJ2-1
CASTQGQGPYNEQFF
>.|many|TRBV25-1|TRBJ1-2
CASSFELNYGYTF
>TRBD1|few|TRBV25-1|TRBJ1-2
CASSTAGTGYGYTF
>.|few|TRBV9|TRBJ1-2
CASSVDPVYGYTF
>.|many|TRBV6-1|TRBJ1-2
CASSARGARGYTF
>.|many|TRBV7-9|TRBJ2-6
CASSPVLSGSGANVLTF
>TRBD1|.|TRBV27|TRBJ2-2
CASSLSGQGVTGELFF
>TRBD2|few|TRBV2|TRBJ2-7
CASRATSGSMYEQYF
>TRBD2|.|TRBV12-3/TRBV12-4|TRBJ2-1
CASRLAGGPYNEQFF
>.|.|TRBV7-9|TRBJ2-1
CASSLEWGPEQFF
>.|few|TRBV7-2|TRBJ2-7
CASSLALPGSVSLYEQYF
>.|.|TRBV27|TRBJ1-6
CASSLAKRNSPLHF
>.|.|TRBV20-1|TRBJ2-2
CSASRGRSGELFF
>.|many|TRBV7-6|TRBJ2-1
CASSLDASYYNEQFF
>.|many|TRBV12-3/TRBV12-4|TRBJ2-7
CASSRPAFSYEQYF
>TRBD1|.|TRBV2|TRBJ2-3
CASSGDRVSTDTQYF
>TRBD1|few|TRBV7-3|TRBJ1-6
CASSLTGLNSPLHF
>.|.|TRBV14|TRBJ2-1
CASSQFLEGEQFF
>TRBD1|few|TRBV7-2|TRBJ2-3
CASGQVSTLSTDTQYF
>TRBD2|few|TRBV12-3/TRBV12-4|TRBJ2-7
CASSGTRGSSYEQYF
>TRBD2|many|TRBV20-1|TRBJ2-1
CSAYRLAGSYNEQFF
>.|many|TRBV20-1|TRBJ1-2
CSARESYGYTF
>.|.|TRBV25-1|TRBJ1-5
CASSELGASPQHF
>TRBD1|.|TRBV7-8|TRBJ2-7
CASSFRDRASHEQYF
>TRBD2|.|TRBV18|TRBJ2-3
CASSPTSGQEDTQYF
>.|.|TRBV11-2|TRBJ2-1
CASSLDVLAPRKFF
>.|few|TRBV7-9|TRBJ1-2
CASSLVALGYGYTF
>TRBD2|few|TRBV5-1|TRBJ2-7
CASTAWGGTTYEQYF
>.|many|TRBV29-1|TRBJ2-1
CSGSGGDSSYNEQFF
>.|few|TRBV20-1|TRBJ2-2
CSARVRVRGELFF
>TRBD1|.|TRBV10-3|TRBJ1-2
CAISKTGLGYTF
>.|few|TRBV2|TRBJ2-3
CASSEEDSTDTQYF
>TRBD1|few|TRBV7-2|TRBJ1-5
CASSPQGVLANQPQHF
>TRBD2|.|TRBV24-1|TRBJ2-7
CATSDSSGRAYEQYF
>.|few|TRBV5-1|TRBJ2-1
CASSFSSGLALSYNEQFF
>TRBD2|many|TRBV29-1|TRBJ2-2
CSVTPGGDGELFF
>.|few|TRBV5-1|TRBJ2-7
CASSWAGTDSYEQYF
>TRBD2|.|TRBV5-1|TRBJ2-3
CASSFGLTSGSTDTQYF
>.|many|TRBV20-1|TRBJ2-7
CSARDPRGSSYEQYF
>TRBD2|.|TRBV5-1|TRBJ2-1
CASSLTAGGPLYNEQFF
>.|.|TRBV11-2|TRBJ2-3
CASSLEQDLSTDTQYF
>.|.|TRBV4-1|TRBJ1-1
CASKPHWTEDAEAFF